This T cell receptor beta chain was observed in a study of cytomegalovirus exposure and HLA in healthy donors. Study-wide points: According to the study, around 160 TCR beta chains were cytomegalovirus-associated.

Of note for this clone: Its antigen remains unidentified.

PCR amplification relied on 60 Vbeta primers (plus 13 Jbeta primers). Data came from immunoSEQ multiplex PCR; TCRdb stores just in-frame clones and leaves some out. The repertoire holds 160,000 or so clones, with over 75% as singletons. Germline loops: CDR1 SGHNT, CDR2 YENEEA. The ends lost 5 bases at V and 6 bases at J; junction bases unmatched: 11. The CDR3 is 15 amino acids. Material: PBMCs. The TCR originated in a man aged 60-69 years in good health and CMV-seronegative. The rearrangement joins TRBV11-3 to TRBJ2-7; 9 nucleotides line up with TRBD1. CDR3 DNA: TGTGCCAGCAGCCCAACAGGGGGCCCTATCAGCGAGCAGTACTTC. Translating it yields CASSPTGGPISEQYF.